This TCR beta chain was profiled in a study of T cell responses to AZD1222 COVID-19 vaccine. As for this clone: Its target is not known.

Generated by immunoSEQ multiplex PCR, the TCRdb table keeps only in-frame clones and is missing some. Of around 99,000 clones in the sample, over 80% were seen once. Overall study results and limits: Spike as a whole was targeted by vaccine-associated CD4 TCRs, dominant at 160-218 and 743-854. Repertoire sampling happened only post peak T cell response. The breadth and depth of Spike-specific TCRs increased once two AZD1222 doses had been given.

This CDR3 contains 14 residues. The ends were cut back, 4 bases at V and 4 bases at J, with 10 bases in the middle. CDR1 MNHEY and CDR2 SVGAGI come from the germline V gene. This receptor was identified in an adult who received the AZD1222 COVID-19 vaccine. The chain recombines TRBV6-5 with TRBJ2-2, with D tentatively TRBD1 (5 bases). The sample here was peripheral blood, taken 28 days after the second AZD1222 dose. CDR3 sequence reads: CASSSRVGTGELFF. For the CDR3, the DNA is TGTGCCAGCAGTTCCAGGGTTGGCACCGGGGAGCTGTTTTTT.